This T cell receptor (beta chain) originates from a study of blood T cell repertoires in COVID-19. Looking at the study overall: Sites in the United States, Italy and Spain provided acute and convalescent COVID-19 samples.

Data came from immunoSEQ multiplex PCR; TCRdb stores just in-frame clones and leaves some out. The profile covers 200,000 to 250,000 clones, with roughly 80% appearing a single time and roughly 5.5% taken by the ten largest. V lost 2 bases to trimming and J lost 0 bases; unmatched junction nucleotides: 2. CDR3 size: 15 residues. Germline assignment: CDR1 MNHEY and CDR2 SVGAGI. The sequence derives from a woman between 70 and 85 years old with COVID-19, enrolled during active disease. The V gene is TRBV6-5, the J gene TRBJ2-7; 9 nucleotides line up with TRBD2. Material: peripheral blood. This CDR3 reads CASSYPSGNSYEQYF. Here the CDR3 DNA reads TGTGCCAGCAGTTACCCTAGCGGGAACTCCTACGAGCAGTACTTC.